Listed here are 30 T cell receptor beta chains from one sample, sequenced in a study of cytomegalovirus exposure and HLA in healthy donors. The study ran its PCR with 60 Vbeta and 13 Jbeta primers. Produced via immunoSEQ multiplex PCR; TCRdb's table is partial and in-frame only. The data contain some 120,000 clones, around 80% of them seen just once; the ten biggest clones take up approximately 2.6%. The sample taken for sequencing was PBMCs. Receptor source: a female donor in good health and CMV-seronegative.

A few counts support this clone. The chain couples TRBV29-1 to TRBJ1-1; D might be TRBD1 (5 bases). Germline CDR1 SQVTM, CDR2 ANQGSEA. The CDR3 covers 14 residues. Trimming removed 4 bases from V and 0 bases from J, with 12 bases in between. The CDR3 DNA reads TGCAGCGTTGGACAGATCAACTTGAACACTGAAGCTTTCTTT. The encoded protein is CSVGQINLNTEAFF.

The chain employs TRBV6-1 and TRBJ1-4, with a possible D match to TRBD1 (5 bases). The CDR3 extends over 12 amino acids. Germline lookup yields CDR1 MNHNS and CDR2 SASEGT. V dropped 8 bases and J dropped 7 bases, with 11 bases sitting between them. DNA for the CDR3: TGTGCCAGCGGGGCCATCGGTGAAAAACTGTTTTTT. This translates into CASGAIGEKLFF.

V usage is TRBV5-8 and J usage is TRBJ2-1, with 10 bases fitting TRBD2. Trimming at V came to 0 bases and at J to 0 bases, leaving 12 bases not matched to a gene. From germline, CDR1 is SGHTS and CDR2 YDEGEE. The CDR3 is 20 residues long. The CDR3 reads CASSLVYSSGGVSSYNEQFF. The CDR3 DNA reads as TGTGCCAGCAGCTTGGTCTATTCTAGCGGGGGAGTGAGCTCCTACAATGAGCAGTTCTTC. Complete variable domain (other parts from reference TRBV5-8 and TRBJ2-1): EAGVTQSPTHLIKTRGQQATLRCSPISGHTSVYWYQQALGLGLQFLLWYDEGEERNRGNFPPRFSGRQFPNYSSELNVNALELEDSALYLCASSLVYSSGGVSSYNEQFFGPGTRLTVL.

In its sample, this clone was seen a few times. Other DNA sequences in this sample translate to the same CDR3. The V call is TRBV5-1, the J call TRBJ2-7, with D unresolved. The V and J ends lost 0 bases and 1 base respectively, with 5 bases between them. CDR3 length: 13 residues. Per germline, CDR1 SGHRS and CDR2 YFSETQ. The CDR3 sequence is CASSLDRSYEQYF. CDR3 DNA sequence: TGCGCCAGCAGCTTGGACAGATCCTACGAGCAGTACTTC.

V and J are TRBV5-1 and TRBJ1-2; TRBD1 might be the D (6 bases). This CDR3 has 14 amino acids. Germline CDR1 and CDR2: SGHRS and YFSETQ. The V and J ends lost 0 bases and 5 bases respectively, with 11 bases between them. The CDR3 reads CASSLGWTEYGYTF. The CDR3 DNA reads TGCGCCAGCAGCTTGGGGTGGACAGAGTATGGCTACACCTTC.

The J gene is TRBJ2-7, the V gene TRBV9, with 8 bases matching TRBD1. J was trimmed by 3 bases and V by 3 bases; bases with no gene match: 5. Germline values: CDR1 SGDLS, CDR2 YYNGEE. The CDR3 runs to 14 residues. The CDR3 DNA follows: TGTGCCAGCAGCGAGGGGACAGGAGGCTACGAGCAGTACTTC. It is translated as CASSEGTGGYEQYF.

The chain has TRBV15 and TRBJ1-4, with D perhaps TRBD1 (5 bases). The V and J ends lost 1 base and 8 bases respectively, with 11 bases between them. This CDR3 is 14 amino acids long. Germline CDR1 reads LNHNV; CDR2 reads YYDKDF (reference sequence). In DNA form, the CDR3 reads TGTGCCACCAGCAGAGTATCGCGGGGGGAAAAACTGTTTTTT. This sequence encodes CATSRVSRGEKLFF.

In its sample, this clone was seen once. The V and J genes are TRBV7-3 and TRBJ2-5, with 12 bases aligning to TRBD2. The end of the DNA fits TRBJ2-7 better, so the J call may be wrong. The germline gives CDR1 SGHTA, CDR2 FQGTGA. The CDR3 has 19 amino acids. The CDR3 DNA is TGTGCCAGCAGCCCCCCCTTTGCTGGACTAGCGGGGCGAGCCTACGAGCAGTACTTC. This translates into CASSPPFAGLAGRAYEQYF.

This rearrangement joins TRBV7-9 to TRBJ2-1, with 10 bases aligning to TRBD1. After removal of 5 bases from V and 9 bases from J, the junction contained 4 bases not matched to a gene. Germline CDR1 reads SEHNR; CDR2 reads FQNEAQ (reference sequence). CDR3 length: 13 amino acids. This CDR3 reads CASSTGDRGEQFF. The CDR3 coding sequence is TGTGCCAGCAGCACAGGGGACAGGGGTGAGCAGTTCTTC.

The genes are TRBV4-3 and TRBJ1-2; no definite D call. The CDR3 has 12 amino acids. V lost 1 base and J 8 bases, leaving 8 bases between the germline ends. CDR1 is LGHNA and CDR2 is YSLEER in the germline V gene. DNA of the CDR3: TGCGCCAGCAGCCAAGCTCGGTCGGGCTACACCTTC. Its protein is CASSQARSGYTF.

This clone was counted between two and nine times. The V and J genes are TRBV19 and TRBJ2-3; no firm D call. Trimming removed 6 bases from V and 4 bases from J, with 11 bases in between. The CDR3 length is 13 residues. The germline V gene has CDR1 LNHDA and CDR2 SQIVND (reference sequence). The CDR3 DNA sequence: TGTGCCAGTAGGACTCCGGTGGCAGATACGCAGTATTTT. This sequence encodes CASRTPVADTQYF.

This chain uses TRBV19 with TRBJ2-1, with 9 bases aligning to TRBD2. This CDR3 has 14 amino acids. The trim removed 10 bases at V and 2 bases at J, leaving 6 bases unmatched. Germline CDR1 reads LNHDA; CDR2 reads SQIVND (reference sequence). The CDR3 DNA is TGTGCCACTAGAGCTAGCGGGACCTACAATGAGCAGTTCTTC. Translated: CATRASGTYNEQFF.

The chain employs TRBV7-9 and TRBJ2-3; D is undetermined. This CDR3 comprises 13 residues. CDR1 and CDR2 from the germline V gene are SEHNR and FQNEAQ (reference sequence). V was trimmed by 5 bases and J by 0 bases, leaving 6 bases between them. CDR3 in amino acids: CASSVTSTDTQYF. The CDR3 DNA reads TGTGCCAGCAGCGTGACTAGCACAGATACGCAGTATTTT.

CDR3 bases: TGTGCCAGCAGTCGTAGCGGGGTTTCCACAGATACGCAGTATTTT. This translates into CASSRSGVSTDTQYF. The V gene is TRBV6-1, the J gene TRBJ2-3; 8 bases line up with TRBD2. CDR3 length: 15 residues. Germline V gives CDR1 MNHNS, CDR2 SASEGT. V shed 5 bases, J shed 2 bases, and the junction held 6 bases outside the gene matches.

V gene TRBV6-5 combines with J gene TRBJ2-1; 8 bases line up with TRBD2. The CDR3 sequence is 14 residues long. V lost 6 bases, J lost 8 bases, and 9 bases stayed unmatched. Germline V gives CDR1 MNHEY, CDR2 SVGAGI. The CDR3 here is CASSSGGPIDEQFF. CDR3 bases: TGTGCCAGCAGCTCGGGGGGGCCTATCGATGAGCAGTTCTTC.

J is TRBJ1-6 and V is TRBV5-8; TRBD1 matches at 8 bases. Per the germline V gene, CDR1 is SGHTS and CDR2 is YDEGEE. The CDR3 contains 14 residues. V was pared by 1 base and J by 8 bases, with 2 bases of the junction left unmatched. The CDR3 DNA sequence: TGTGCCAGCAGCTTGCAGGGGGCGGATTCACCCCTCCACTTT. Translated, it gives CASSLQGADSPLHF. The entire variable domain, with the rest obtained from reference TRBV5-8 and TRBJ1-6, is as follows: EAGVTQSPTHLIKTRGQQATLRCSPISGHTSVYWYQQALGLGLQFLLWYDEGEERNRGNFPPRFSGRQFPNYSSELNVNALELEDSALYLCASSLQGADSPLHFGNGTRLTVT.

The rearrangement joins TRBV2 to TRBJ2-7, with 8 bases fitting TRBD2. The trim removed 6 bases at V and 5 bases at J, leaving 9 bases unmatched. This CDR3 has 14 residues. Germline V gene data show CDR1 as SNHLY and CDR2 as FYNNEI. The CDR3 nucleotides read TGTGCCAGCAGGTTACGGGGGGGCCAGCACGAGCAGTACTTC. It codes for CASRLRGGQHEQYF. Complete variable domain (other parts from reference TRBV2 and TRBJ2-7): EPEVTQTPSHQVTQMGQEVILRCVPISNHLYFYWYRQILGQKVEFLVSFYNNEISEKSEIFDDQFSVERPDGSNFTLKIRSTKLEDSAMYFCASRLRGGQHEQYFGPGTRLTVT.

The J gene is TRBJ1-3, the V gene TRBV7-2; no definite D call. CDR3 length equals 14 residues. Trimming took off 4 bases at V and 3 bases at J, with 10 bases between the two ends. Germline V gives CDR1 SGHTA, CDR2 FQGNSA. The DNA of the CDR3 is TGTGCCAGCAGCTCCAGCCGGGTTGGAAACACCATATATTTT. It translates to CASSSSRVGNTIYF.

The chain couples TRBV9 to TRBJ2-1; D gene ambiguous. The ends were cut back, 3 bases at V and 7 bases at J, with 8 bases in the middle. This CDR3 is 12 amino acids long. From germline, CDR1 is SGDLS and CDR2 YYNGEE. In nucleotides, the CDR3 is TGTGCCAGCAGCGCGATCGGTAATGAGCAGTTCTTC. Residues: CASSAIGNEQFF.

There are a few counts of this clone. V usage is TRBV6-5 and J usage is TRBJ1-6; no clear D gene. Germline lookup yields CDR1 MNHEY and CDR2 SVGAGI. The CDR3 contains 16 residues. Between the trimmed V and J ends, which lost 4 bases and 9 bases, there was a span of 19 bases. CDR3 loop: CASSSGRITLGSPLHF. CDR3 bases: TGTGCCAGCAGTTCGGGGAGGATAACCCTTGGTTCACCCCTCCACTTT.

The rearrangement joins TRBV5-4 to TRBJ2-1; D possibly corresponds to TRBD2 (6 bases). The CDR3 runs 13 residues. The germline V gene has CDR1 SGHNT and CDR2 YYREEE (reference sequence). V dropped 4 bases and J dropped 8 bases, with 13 bases sitting between them. The CDR3 DNA sequence: TGTGCCAGCAGCGCTCGCGGGGTGGATGAGCAGTTCTTC. This codes for CASSARGVDEQFF.

V and J are TRBV7-6 and TRBJ2-3; 13 bases line up with TRBD2. CDR3 size: 16 residues. CDR1 SGHVS and CDR2 FNYEAQ come from the germline V gene. V was clipped by 5 bases and J by 6 bases; unmatched bases: 8. The CDR3 DNA reads as TGTGCCAGCAGCCCCCTACTAGCGGGGGGGTCGGATACGCAGTATTTT. Translated: CASSPLLAGGSDTQYF.

This rearrangement joins TRBV5-4 to TRBJ2-7; perhaps TRBD2 as D (6 bases). The V end was cut by 4 bases, the J end by 7 bases, with 21 bases between. Germline values: CDR1 SGHNT, CDR2 YYREEE (reference sequence). CDR3 length: 15 amino acids. The CDR3 nucleotides are TGTGCCAGCAGCACCAACCCGGACCTGGAGGGAGAGCAGTACTTC. It is translated as CASSTNPDLEGEQYF.

V gene TRBV11-2 combines with J gene TRBJ1-2; D gene ambiguous. CDR1 SGHAT and CDR2 FQNNGV come from the germline V gene. The CDR3 loop spans 13 amino acids. Trimming shortened V by 2 bases and J by 9 bases, and 13 bases separated the two germline ends. In DNA, the CDR3 is TGTGCCAGCAGCTTAAGGCGGGATTCAAGCTACACCTTC. The encoded protein is CASSLRRDSSYTF.

The V gene is TRBV27, the J gene TRBJ2-7; maybe TRBD1 (6 bases). The CDR3 totals 14 residues. CDR1 is MNHEY and CDR2 is SMNVEV in the germline V gene (reference sequence). Trimming left V 4 bases short and J 1 base short, with 11 bases between. CDR3 nucleotide sequence: TGTGCCAGCAGTTCTCAGGGGAGATCCTACGAGCAGTACTTC. Its protein product is CASSSQGRSYEQYF.

This chain connects TRBV7-2 to TRBJ1-1, with D possibly being TRBD1 (5 bases). Germline assignment: CDR1 SGHTA and CDR2 FQGNSA. The V end was cut by 5 bases, the J end by 10 bases, with 14 bases between. The CDR3 contains 12 residues. The chain's CDR3 is CASSQDQGGAFF. DNA for the CDR3: TGTGCCAGCAGCCAGGACCAGGGAGGAGCTTTCTTT.

The DNA of the CDR3 is TGTGCCAGCAGCGTAGTGACAGGGGTCTCACCCCTCCACTTT. Translating gives CASSVVTGVSPLHF. The rearrangement joins TRBV9 to TRBJ1-6; TRBD1 agrees at 8 bases. This CDR3 has 14 residues. Trimming removed 0 bases from V and 10 bases from J; junction bases left unmatched: 3. Germline V gene sequence: CDR1 SGDLS, CDR2 YYNGEE. Supplemented by reference TRBV9 and TRBJ1-6, the full variable domain reads DSGVTQTPKHLITATGQRVTLRCSPRSGDLSVYWYQQSLDQGLQFLIQYYNGEERAKGNILERFSAQQFPDLHSELNLSSLELGDSALYFCASSVVTGVSPLHFGNGTRLTVT.

V usage is TRBV4-1 and J usage is TRBJ2-1; TRBD2 agrees at 8 bases. Germline CDR1 and CDR2: MGHRA and YSYEKL. The CDR3 sequence is 16 residues long. V was pared by 0 bases and J by 8 bases, with 9 bases of the junction left unmatched. CDR3 amino acids: CASSQDTSGGLDEQFF. CDR3 DNA sequence: TGCGCCAGCAGCCAAGATACCAGCGGGGGTCTCGATGAGCAGTTCTTC.

V is TRBV2 and J is TRBJ2-5, with 10 positions matching TRBD2. CDR3 length: 15 amino acids. With 3 bases clipped from V and 5 bases from J, the junction kept 6 bases outside the gene matches. The germline gives CDR1 SNHLY, CDR2 FYNNEI. CDR3 sequence: CASSEDSGGLETQYF. The DNA of the CDR3 is TGTGCCAGCAGTGAGGATAGCGGGGGGTTGGAGACCCAGTACTTC.

The CDR3 region is CASSLDSGGAYGDTQYF. The CDR3 DNA sequence: TGTGCCAGCAGCTTGGATAGCGGGGGGGCCTATGGAGATACGCAGTATTTT. V is TRBV5-4 and J is TRBJ2-3, with 11 bases matching TRBD2. From germline, CDR1 is SGHNT and CDR2 YYREEE (reference sequence). The CDR3 length is 17 residues. The ends lost 0 bases at V and 5 bases at J; junction bases unmatched: 8.